The 10 T cell receptor beta chains presented below share a single source sample, sequenced in a study of blood T cell repertoires in COVID-19. Method: immunoSEQ multiplex PCR; TCRdb's copy keeps in-frame clones and lacks some. The repertoire consists of under 250,000 clones, with 86% occurring once and the leading ten covering 5.5% to 6%. Sequenced input: peripheral blood. The receptors come from a woman over 75 with COVID-19, enrolled during active disease.

This clone was detected a few times. The rearrangement uses TRBV5-4 and TRBJ2-3, with D unclear. V lost 2 bases and J lost 2, with 6 bases in between. The CDR3 has 13 residues. The germline CDR1 and CDR2 sequences are SGHNT and YYREEE (reference sequence). As DNA, the CDR3 is TGTGCCAGCAGCTTAGCTAACACAGATACGCAGTATTTT. Its translation: CASSLANTDTQYF.

The V call is TRBV4-2, the J call TRBJ2-1, with 11 positions matching TRBD2. CDR3 length: 21 amino acids. The trim removed 1 base at V and 2 bases at J, leaving 16 bases unmatched. Germline V gene sequence: CDR1 LGHNA, CDR2 YNFKEQ. In DNA, the CDR3 is TGTGCCAGCAGCCAAGTATATGGAGCTAGCGGGGGGCCGAATACCTACAATGAGCAGTTCTTC. It is translated as CASSQVYGASGGPNTYNEQFF.

The gene calls are TRBV7-6 and TRBJ2-5, with D maybe TRBD1 (6 bases). CDR1 is SGHVS and CDR2 is FNYEAQ in the germline V gene. The V gene lost 6 bases and the J gene lost 4 bases, with 21 bases spanning the gap. This CDR3 region has 16 residues. The CDR3 loop reads CASRKTLQGSGETQYF. CDR3 sequence (DNA): TGTGCCAGCAGGAAAACTTTACAGGGAAGTGGAGAGACCCAGTACTTC.

The V and J genes are TRBV7-2 and TRBJ2-5; D might be TRBD2 (6 bases). The CDR3 is made up of 15 amino acids. Between the trimmed V and J ends, which lost 5 bases and 2 bases, there was a span of 15 bases. From germline, CDR1 is SGHTA and CDR2 FQGNSA. The DNA for the CDR3 is TGTGCCAGCAGCGCGGATAGCGGATCGCAAGAGACCCAGTACTTC. Residues: CASSADSGSQETQYF.

This clone was detected once. The V gene is TRBV21-1, the J gene TRBJ2-3; the D segment call TRBD1 is taken from the table without a DNA check. TRBV21-1 is listed as a pseudogene. The CDR3 runs to 18 residues. This CDR3 reads CASSKGLRGQGLTDTQYF. DNA for the CDR3: TGTGCCAGCAGCAAGGGCCTGAGGGGACAGGGCCTCACAGATACGCAGTATTTT.

This chain joins TRBV10-3 and TRBJ2-1; 11 nucleotides agree with TRBD2. Germline values: CDR1 ENHRY, CDR2 SYGVKD. The J segment lost 10 bases and the V segment lost 4 bases, leaving 9 bases of the junction unmatched. This CDR3 has 15 amino acids. The CDR3, as DNA: TGTGCCATCAGTGTAGGTAGCGGGGGGGCTAAAGAGCAGTTCTTC. Its protein is CAISVGSGGAKEQFF.

The chain recombines TRBV5-5 with TRBJ2-3, with 16 bases matching TRBD2. Germline CDR1 SGHKS, CDR2 YYEKEE (reference sequence). This CDR3 spans 17 amino acids. With 3 bases clipped from V and 0 bases from J, the junction kept 1 base outside the gene matches. The chain's CDR3 is CASSSGLAGGSTDTQYF. In DNA, the CDR3 is TGTGCCAGCAGCTCGGGACTAGCGGGGGGGAGCACAGATACGCAGTATTTT.

The genes are TRBV7-2 and TRBJ2-2, with a possible D match to TRBD2 (5 bases). Trimming took off 5 bases at V and 5 bases at J, with 21 bases between the two ends. Germline-derived CDR1 and CDR2 are SGHTA and FQGNSA. The CDR3 is 17 amino acids. The CDR3 protein is CASSLRTSRRSTGELFF. CDR3 coding DNA: TGTGCCAGCAGCCTCCGGACGAGCAGGAGGTCGACCGGGGAGCTGTTTTTT.

This clone was detected a few times. J is TRBJ1-1 and V is TRBV28; unclear D gene. The V end lost 10 bases, the J end lost 1 base, and 7 bases lay between the germline ends. The CDR3 is 11 amino acids. Germline V gives CDR1 MDHEN, CDR2 SYDVKM. The CDR3 here is CATTRNTEAFF. DNA for the CDR3: TGTGCCACCACCAGGAACACTGAAGCTTTCTTT.

This chain links TRBV28 with TRBJ2-7; 7 nucleotides match TRBD1. The CDR3 consists of 14 residues. The germline V gene has CDR1 MDHEN and CDR2 SYDVKM. V dropped 6 bases and J dropped 4; count of bases not matched to a gene: 9. The CDR3 sequence is CASRGQTGPYEQYF. For the CDR3, the DNA is TGTGCCAGCAGGGGACAGACAGGTCCGTACGAGCAGTACTTC. Using reference TRBV28 and TRBJ2-7 for the parts outside the CDR3, the full variable domain is DVKVTQSSRYLVKRTGEKVFLECVQDMDHENMFWYRQDPGLGLRLIYFSYDVKMKEKGDIPEGYSVSREKKERFSLILESASTNQTSMYLCASRGQTGPYEQYFGPGTRLTVT.